This note documents a single T cell receptor beta chain sequence. These data come from a study of blood T cell repertoires in COVID-19. Whole-study context: Sites in the United States, Italy and Spain provided acute and convalescent COVID-19 samples. T cells, B-cell-depleted T cells, or PBMCs provided the cDNA or gDNA that served as material.

While infection was still active, Seattle patients were enrolled and then followed longitudinally. TCRdb's table, derived via immunoSEQ multiplex PCR, lists solely in-frame clones and lacks some. The sample lists approximately 460,000 clones, 80% to 90% occurring once. Germline CDR1 reads KGHDR; CDR2 reads SFDVKD. The ends were cut back, 9 bases at V and 8 bases at J, with 37 bases in the middle. The CDR3 is 20 residues long. The chain combines TRBV24-1 with TRBJ1-3; D not certain. This TCR derives from a man between 18 and 35 years old with COVID-19, enrolled during active disease. Sequenced material: peripheral blood. The CDR3 here is CATRHGWILWVGVGRDTIYF. For the CDR3, the DNA is TGTGCCACCCGCCATGGGTGGATCCTGTGGGTGGGAGTGGGTAGGGACACCATATATTTT.